This T cell receptor (beta chain) was observed in a study of immune evolution from preneoplasia to lung adenocarcinoma. Germline CDR1 GTSNPN, CDR2 SVGIG (reference sequence). The CDR3 contains 13 residues. The germline V and J ends were trimmed by 2 bases and 2 bases, with 10 bases remaining between them. Each case's diagnosis was confirmed by two pathologists on H&E. Whole-study findings and limits: Top clone frequencies peaked in normal lung, apparently declining through invasive adenocarcinoma.

Worth noting for this clone: The antigen is unknown.

Measured with immunoSEQ multiplex PCR; TCRdb has only the in-frame clones, and not every one. The sample contains a few thousand clones, 60% to 85% of which appear only once. The chain employs TRBV30 and TRBJ2-7, with D perhaps TRBD1 (6 bases). Sequencing was performed on FFPE invasive lung adenocarcinoma tissue. The TCR sequence derives from a person between 40 and 59 years old with lung adenocarcinoma. Some clones in this sample may be carry-over from other donors' samples. The CDR3 is CAWSQGGPYEQYF. The CDR3 DNA reads TGTGCCTGGAGTCAAGGGGGTCCCTACGAGCAGTACTTC.